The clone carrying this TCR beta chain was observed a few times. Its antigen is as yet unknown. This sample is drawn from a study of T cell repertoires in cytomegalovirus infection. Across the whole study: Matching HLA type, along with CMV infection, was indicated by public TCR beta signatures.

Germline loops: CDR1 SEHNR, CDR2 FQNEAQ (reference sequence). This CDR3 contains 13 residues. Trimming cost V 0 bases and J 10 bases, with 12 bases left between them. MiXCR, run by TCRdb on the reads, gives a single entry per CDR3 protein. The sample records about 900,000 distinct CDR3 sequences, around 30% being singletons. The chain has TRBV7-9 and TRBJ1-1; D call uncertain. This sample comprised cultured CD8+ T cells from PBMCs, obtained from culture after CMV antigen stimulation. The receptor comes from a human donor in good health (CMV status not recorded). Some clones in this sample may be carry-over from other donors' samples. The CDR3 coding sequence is TGTGCCAGCAGCTTAGCGCTTCTCAGGAGAGCTTTCTTT. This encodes CASSLALLRRAFF.